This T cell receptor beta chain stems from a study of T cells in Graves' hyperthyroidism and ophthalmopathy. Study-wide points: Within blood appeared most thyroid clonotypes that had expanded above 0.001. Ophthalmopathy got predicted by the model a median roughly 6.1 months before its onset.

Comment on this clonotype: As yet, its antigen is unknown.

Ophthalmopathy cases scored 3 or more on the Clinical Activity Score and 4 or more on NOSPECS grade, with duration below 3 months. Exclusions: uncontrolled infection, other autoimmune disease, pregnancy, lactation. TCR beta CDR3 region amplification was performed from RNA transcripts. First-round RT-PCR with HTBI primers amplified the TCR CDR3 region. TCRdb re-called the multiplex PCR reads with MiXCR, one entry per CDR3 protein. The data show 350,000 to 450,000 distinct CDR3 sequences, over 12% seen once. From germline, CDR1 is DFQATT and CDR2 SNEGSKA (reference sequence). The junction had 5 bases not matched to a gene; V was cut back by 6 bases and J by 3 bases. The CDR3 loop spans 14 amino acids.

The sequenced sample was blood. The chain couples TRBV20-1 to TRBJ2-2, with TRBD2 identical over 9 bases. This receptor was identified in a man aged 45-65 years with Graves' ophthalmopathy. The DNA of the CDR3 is TGCAGTGCAATACTAGCGGGCCACACCGGGGAGCTGTTTTTT. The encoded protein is CSAILAGHTGELFF.